A selection of T cell receptor beta chains follows, all from one sample in a study of shared clonotypes between healthy human individuals. TCRdb keeps only in-frame clones here, not all; method: immunoSEQ multiplex PCR. The table includes about half a million clones, 60% to 80% detected once. The sample consisted of PBMCs. All receptors derive from a middle-aged woman in good health. Some clones in this sample may be carry-over from other donors' samples. CDR3s include the opening cysteine and the closing phenylalanine or tryptophan. Fields, in order: clone size, D gene, V gene, J gene, CDR3 DNA, CDR3 protein. A D gene is named only where the DNA matches it firmly. Rows may omit the clone size; those that give it use once, few, many or a size class.

NA	NA	TRBV27	TRBJ2-7	TGTGCCGGTACCGACGAGCAGTACTTC	CAGTDEQYF
NA	TRBD2	TRBV20-1	TRBJ2-1	TGCAGTGCCGGGGGACTAGCGGTGCAGTTCTTC	CSAGGLAVQFF
few	NA	TRBV9	TRBJ2-3	TGTGCCAGCAGCGTAGATGGCGGGAATACGCAGTATTTT	CASSVDGGNTQYF
once	TRBD2	TRBV7-2	TRBJ2-1	TGTGCCAGCAGCTTAGGCGGGAGATCCTACAATGAGCAGTTCTTC	CASSLGGRSYNEQFF
NA	TRBD2	TRBV19	TRBJ2-3	TGTGCCAGTAGTATAGGTGCTAGCGGGAACACAGATACGCAGTATTTT	CASSIGASGNTDTQYF
once	TRBD1	TRBV5-1	TRBJ1-1	TGCGCCAGCAGCCTACAGGGGGCCGGGAACACTGAAGCTTTCTTT	CASSLQGAGNTEAFF
NA	TRBD2	TRBV7-2	TRBJ2-3	TGTGCCAGCAGCTTAGTCTGGCTAGCGGGAGGCACCTCAGATACGCAGTATTTT	CASSLVWLAGGTSDTQYF
NA	NA	TRBV27	TRBJ1-2	TGTGCCAGCAGTTTATCAGGGTCGGGTGGCTACACCTTC	CASSLSGSGGYTF
NA	NA	TRBV5-1	TRBJ2-5	TGCGCCAGCAGGTTGACTCACCGACCGGAAGAGACCCAGTACTTC	CASRLTHRPEETQYF
NA	TRBD2	TRBV5-6	TRBJ2-1	TGTGCCAGCAGCTGGGGACTAGCGGGCAACAATGAGCAGTTCTTC	CASSWGLAGNNEQFF
NA	NA	TRBV11-2	TRBJ2-7	TGTGCCAGCAGCTTAGATGTCAATTACGGCGAGCAGTACTTC	CASSLDVNYGEQYF
NA	NA	TRBV9	TRBJ2-3	TGTGCCAGCAGCGTAGGAGGAAGGGAGTCAGATACGCAGTATTTT	CASSVGGRESDTQYF
NA	NA	TRBV5-1	TRBJ1-2	TGCGCCAGCTCGGGCACAGGGAGGGATGGCTACACCTTC	CASSGTGRDGYTF
NA	NA	TRBV28	TRBJ2-2	TGTGCCAGCAGTTTAGCTCTGGGTATTGGCGGGGAGCTGTTTTTT	CASSLALGIGGELFF
NA	TRBD2	TRBV9	TRBJ2-7	TGTGCCAGCAGCGTAGCGTGGGGACTAGCGGGAGACGAGCAGTACTTC	CASSVAWGLAGDEQYF
NA	NA	TRBV9	TRBJ2-2	TGTGCCAGCAGCGTGGGCGGGTTGAACACCGGGGAGCTGTTTTTT	CASSVGGLNTGELFF
NA	NA	TRBV7-2	TRBJ1-1	TGTGCCAGCAGCCCGGAGTGGGCTGAAGCTTTCTTT	CASSPEWAEAFF
NA	NA	TRBV5-4	TRBJ2-1	TGTGCCAGCAGCTTGGCCGGAGGGAACAACTACAATGAGCAGTTCTTC	CASSLAGGNNYNEQFF
few	TRBD2	TRBV2	TRBJ2-5	TGTGCCAGCACCGGGACTAGCGGGAGCCGGGAGACCCAGTACTTC	CASTGTSGSRETQYF
NA	NA	TRBV19	TRBJ1-1	TGTGCCAGTAGTATCTCCGGGAACACTGAAGCTTTCTTT	CASSISGNTEAFF
NA	NA	TRBV5-6	TRBJ1-1	TGTGCCAGCAGCCCTGGGGCAGGGGTAGGCACTGAAGCTTTCTTT	CASSPGAGVGTEAFF
NA	NA	TRBV5-1	TRBJ2-3	TGCGCCAGCAGCTTGGTTGGGGGGGCTGGAGATACGCAGTATTTT	CASSLVGGAGDTQYF
NA	NA	TRBV5-8	TRBJ2-7	TGTGCCAGCAGCATACTAGTAGGCCCTTACGAGCAGTACTTC	CASSILVGPYEQYF
NA	NA	TRBV5-4	TRBJ2-7	TGTGCCAGCAGCTTGGGGGCGGGACGGTCCTCCTACGAGCAGTACTTC	CASSLGAGRSSYEQYF
NA	TRBD1	TRBV9	TRBJ1-2	TGTGCCAGCAGCCCCCCACAGGGGTCCCGCTATGGCTACACCTTC	CASSPPQGSRYGYTF
NA	NA	TRBV7-2	TRBJ2-7	TGTGCCAGCAGCTTTCTCATCTACGAGCAGTACTTC	CASSFLIYEQYF
once	TRBD1	TRBV23-1	TRBJ2-2	TGCGCCAGCAGTCAATTGGAAGGGGACAGGGGGATTGGCGGGGAGCTGTTTTTT	CASSQLEGDRGIGGELFF
NA	TRBD2	TRBV27	TRBJ2-3	TGTGCCAGCAGTTTGACTAGCGGTTCCACAGATACGCAGTATTTT	CASSLTSGSTDTQYF
few	NA	TRBV28	TRBJ1-5	TGTGCCAGCAGTTTCGTTGGCCAGCCCCAGCATTTT	CASSFVGQPQHF
once	NA	TRBV5-6	TRBJ1-1	TGTGCCAGCAGCTTTTTCAGGGTAGAATCTGAAGCTTTCTTT	CASSFFRVESEAFF
once	TRBD1	TRBV28	TRBJ2-2	TGTGCCAGCAATGAGGGGGCGAGCACCGGGGAGCTGTTTTTT	CASNEGASTGELFF
NA	NA	TRBV9	TRBJ2-7	TGTGCCAGCAGCGGGGTCGGGGACGAGCAGTACTTC	CASSGVGDEQYF
NA	NA	TRBV19	TRBJ2-1	TGTGCCAGTAGTGCCACCGTTAGAGTCGAGCAGTTCTTC	CASSATVRVEQFF
NA	TRBD2	TRBV5-1	TRBJ2-3	TGCGCCAGCAAACCTAGCGGGGTTAGCACAGATACGCAGTATTTT	CASKPSGVSTDTQYF
NA	TRBD1	TRBV11-1	TRBJ1-4	TGTGCCAGCAGCTTAAGGGGGCCTAATGAAAAACTGTTTTTT	CASSLRGPNEKLFF
NA	NA	TRBV19	TRBJ2-7	TGTGCCAGTAGACCCAGGGCTTCCTACGAGCAGTACTTC	CASRPRASYEQYF
once	TRBD2	TRBV5-1	TRBJ2-1	TGCGCCAGCAGCCCGACCATAGCGGGAGGGTTCTACAATGAGCAGTTCTTC	CASSPTIAGGFYNEQFF
NA	TRBD2	TRBV2	TRBJ2-1	TGTGCCAGCAGACTTACTAGCGGCCGAGGGAATGAGCAGTTCTTC	CASRLTSGRGNEQFF
NA	NA	TRBV10-1	TRBJ2-3	TGCGCCAGCAGAAGCGGTACTAGCACAGATACGCAGTATTTT	CASRSGTSTDTQYF
NA	NA	TRBV27	TRBJ1-1	TGTGCCAGCAGTTTAGACCCAGGTTACACTGAAGCTTTCTTT	CASSLDPGYTEAFF
NA	NA	TRBV5-1	TRBJ2-6	TGCGCCAGCAGCTCGACGACTGGGGCCAACGTCCTGACTTTC	CASSSTTGANVLTF